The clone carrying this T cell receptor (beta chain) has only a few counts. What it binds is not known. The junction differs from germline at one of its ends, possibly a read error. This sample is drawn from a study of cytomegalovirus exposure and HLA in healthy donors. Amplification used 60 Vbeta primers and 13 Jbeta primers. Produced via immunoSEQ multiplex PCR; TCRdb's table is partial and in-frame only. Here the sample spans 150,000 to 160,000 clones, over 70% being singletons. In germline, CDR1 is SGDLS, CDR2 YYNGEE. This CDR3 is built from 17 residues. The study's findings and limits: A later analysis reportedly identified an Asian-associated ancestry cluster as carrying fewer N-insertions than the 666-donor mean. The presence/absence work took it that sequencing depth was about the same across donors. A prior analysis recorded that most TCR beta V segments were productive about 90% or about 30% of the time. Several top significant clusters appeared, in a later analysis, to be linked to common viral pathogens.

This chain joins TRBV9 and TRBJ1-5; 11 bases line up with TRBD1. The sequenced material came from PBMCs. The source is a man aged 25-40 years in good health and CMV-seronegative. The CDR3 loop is CASSDEVGDRGIQPQNF. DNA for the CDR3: TGTGCCAGCAGCGATGAGGTGGGGGACAGGGGGATTCAGCCCCAGAATTTT.